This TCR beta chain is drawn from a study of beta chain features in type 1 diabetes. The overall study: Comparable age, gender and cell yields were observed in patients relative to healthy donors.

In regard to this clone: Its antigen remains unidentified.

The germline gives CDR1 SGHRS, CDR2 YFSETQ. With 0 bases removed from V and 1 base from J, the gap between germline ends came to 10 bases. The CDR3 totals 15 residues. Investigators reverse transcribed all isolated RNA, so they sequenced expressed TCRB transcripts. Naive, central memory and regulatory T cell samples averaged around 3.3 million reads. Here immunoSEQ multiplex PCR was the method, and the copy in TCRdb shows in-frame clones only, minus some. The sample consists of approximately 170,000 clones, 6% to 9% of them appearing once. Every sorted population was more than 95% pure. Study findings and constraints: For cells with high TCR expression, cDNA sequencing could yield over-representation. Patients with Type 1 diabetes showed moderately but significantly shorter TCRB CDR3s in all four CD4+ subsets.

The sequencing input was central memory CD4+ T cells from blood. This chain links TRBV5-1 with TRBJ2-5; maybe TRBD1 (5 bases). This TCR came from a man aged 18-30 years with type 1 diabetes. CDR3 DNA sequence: TGCGCCAGCAGCTTGGGTCTGCAGGGCCAAGAGACCCAGTACTTC. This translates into CASSLGLQGQETQYF.